This T cell receptor (beta chain) comes out of a study of blood T cell repertoires in COVID-19. Study overall: From T cells, B-cell-depleted T cells, or PBMCs came the material, which was cDNA or gDNA.

How the authors handled the data: Amplification with reference gene primers provided the estimates of nucleated cell counts. TCRdb's copy holds only in-frame clones and misses some; the assay was immunoSEQ multiplex PCR. The DNA gave D and trimming, while V, J and clone size come from that table. The data contain 300,000 to 450,000 clones, around 85% of them singletons. This CDR3 contains 15 residues. Trimming at V came to 5 bases and at J to 4 bases, leaving 8 bases not matched to a gene. Germline V gives CDR1 SGHTA, CDR2 FQGNSA. This clone appeared once. The sequenced sample consisted of peripheral blood. The chain couples TRBV7-2 to TRBJ1-3, with 7 bases aligning to TRBD1. This TCR derives from a woman aged 18-35 years with acute or convalescent COVID-19. In DNA form, the CDR3 reads TGTGCCAGCAGCACCGAGACAGGGTTAGGAAACACCATATATTTT. This codes for CASSTETGLGNTIYF.